The 19 T cell receptor beta chains below come from one sample, sequenced in a study of blood T cell repertoires in COVID-19. The protocol was immunoSEQ multiplex PCR, while the TCRdb copy is restricted to in-frame clones and leaves out a portion. The sample has under 300,000 clones, 83% seen once. Sequencing was done on a sample of peripheral blood. Source of these receptors: a woman aged 50 to 60 who had recovered from COVID-19.

This clone has more than one count but fewer than ten. The chain recombines TRBV7-2 with TRBJ2-7; TRBD1 agrees at 7 bases. The CDR3 is made up of 15 amino acids. Germline values: CDR1 SGHTA, CDR2 FQGNSA. V gave up 5 bases and J gave up 8 bases; unmatched junction bases: 15. This chain's CDR3 is CASSADRVGIGKQYF. The CDR3 coding sequence is TGTGCCAGCAGCGCCGACAGGGTGGGAATTGGGAAGCAGTACTTC.

The chain has TRBV6-5 and TRBJ2-7; possibly TRBD2 for D (5 bases). Trimming took off 6 bases at V and 3 bases at J, with 6 bases between the two ends. The germline V gene encodes CDR1 MNHEY and CDR2 SVGAGI. The CDR3 loop spans 11 amino acids. In nucleotides, the CDR3 is TGTGCCAGCAGCCGGGGCTACGAGCAGTACTTC. Protein product: CASSRGYEQYF.

The chain employs TRBV27 and TRBJ2-5; D is ambiguous. Trimming took 6 bases from V and 0 from J, leaving 14 bases between them. The CDR3 sequence is 15 residues long. Germline CDR1 reads MNHEY; CDR2 reads SMNVEV (reference sequence). CDR3: CASSPRHPYQETQYF. The CDR3 DNA follows: TGTGCCAGCAGCCCAAGACACCCGTACCAAGAGACCCAGTACTTC.

The chain combines TRBV27 with TRBJ2-1, with 8 bases matching TRBD2. Germline V gene data show CDR1 as MNHEY and CDR2 as SMNVEV (reference sequence). The V segment lost 2 bases and the J segment 9 bases; nucleotides outside the gene matches: 9. There are 15 residues in the CDR3. CDR3: CASSLARGGASEQFF. Written as DNA, the CDR3 is TGTGCCAGCAGTTTAGCCCGGGGGGGAGCCAGTGAGCAGTTCTTC.

The rearrangement links TRBV29-1 to TRBJ1-5, with D tentatively TRBD1 (6 bases). V was clipped by 3 bases and J by 1 base, with 10 bases between them. CDR1 is SQVTM, CDR2 ANQGSEA, per germline. The CDR3 has 14 amino acids. The CDR3 coding sequence is TGCAGCGTTGACAGGACAGCGAGCAATCAGCCCCAGCATTTT. Its protein is CSVDRTASNQPQHF.

The CDR3 protein is CASSQDGGPVETQYF. CDR3 bases: TGTGCCAGCAGCCAAGATGGAGGGCCCGTAGAGACCCAGTACTTC. The V and J genes are TRBV4-2 and TRBJ2-5; D perhaps matches TRBD2 (6 bases). V lost 0 bases to trimming and J lost 4 bases, with 12 bases between them. CDR1 is LGHNA, CDR2 YNFKEQ, per germline. The CDR3 contains 15 residues.

The chain joins TRBV30 to TRBJ1-2; TRBD1 is a possible D gene (5 bases). This CDR3 is built from 15 residues. The ends were cut back, 5 bases at V and 6 bases at J, with 22 bases in the middle. Germline V lookup: CDR1 GTSNPN, CDR2 SVGIG (reference sequence). The CDR3 DNA reads as TGTGCCTGGTTGGGACGTTTGTCGGGGGTACATGGCTACACCTTC. This translates into CAWLGRLSGVHGYTF.

The rearrangement joins TRBV5-1 to TRBJ1-2; the match to TRBD1 covers 11 bases. The V and J ends lost 4 bases and 5 bases, in that order; junction bases with no gene match: 7. The CDR3 has 15 amino acids. The germline CDR1 and CDR2 sequences are SGHRS and YFSETQ. CDR3 protein: CASSVGTGGSYGYTF. The CDR3, as DNA: TGCGCCAGCAGCGTCGGGACAGGGGGATCTTATGGCTACACCTTC.

The V and J genes are TRBV7-2 and TRBJ2-7; TRBD1 might be the D (5 bases). Germline lookup yields CDR1 SGHTA and CDR2 FQGNSA. V lost 3 bases and J lost 0, with 12 bases in between. The CDR3 covers 15 residues. The CDR3 reads CASSFSTGGSYEQYF. The CDR3 DNA reads as TGTGCCAGCAGCTTTTCCACAGGCGGCTCCTACGAGCAGTACTTC.

The chain is built from TRBV7-2 and TRBJ2-7, with TRBD1 matching 10 bases. The J segment lost 2 bases and the V segment lost 1 base, leaving 8 bases of the junction unmatched. Germline V CDR1 and CDR2: SGHTA, FQGNSA. This CDR3 is built from 17 residues. DNA of the CDR3: TGTGCCAGCAGCTTAGATTTGGGGGGACAGGGGACCTACGAGCAGTACTTC. Translated, it gives CASSLDLGGQGTYEQYF.

The chain uses TRBV28 and TRBJ1-1; 8 bases are a match to TRBD1. The CDR3 consists of 16 residues. The J segment lost 0 bases and the V segment lost 2 bases, leaving 5 bases of the junction unmatched. Germline V gives CDR1 MDHEN, CDR2 SYDVKM. The CDR3 DNA reads TGTGCCAGCAGTTTAGGGACAGGATACATGAACACTGAAGCTTTCTTT. Encoded protein: CASSLGTGYMNTEAFF.

The V gene is TRBV19, the J gene TRBJ2-1; 8 nucleotides agree with TRBD1. Per the germline V gene, CDR1 is LNHDA and CDR2 is SQIVND (reference sequence). Unmatched junction bases numbered 3, after V lost 5 bases and J lost 3 bases. This CDR3 comprises 14 residues. The CDR3 nucleotides are TGTGCCAGTAGTCGAGGACAGGGCTACAATGAGCAGTTCTTC. Translating it yields CASSRGQGYNEQFF.

The chain links TRBV11-2 to TRBJ2-3, with D possibly being TRBD2 (5 bases). The ends were cut back, 2 bases at V and 3 bases at J, with 6 bases in the middle. Germline V gene lookup returns CDR1 SGHAT and CDR2 FQNNGV. The CDR3 totals 13 residues. The CDR3 is CASSLRTTDTQYF. Here the CDR3 DNA reads TGTGCCAGCAGCTTACGGACTACAGATACGCAGTATTTT.

The genes are TRBV7-2 and TRBJ2-1; 7 bases are shared with TRBD1. V was clipped by 3 bases and J by 6 bases; unmatched bases: 5. The CDR3 consists of 14 residues. Germline V gene lookup returns CDR1 SGHTA and CDR2 FQGNSA. CDR3 nucleotides: TGTGCCAGCAGCTTCGGACAGGCGATCAATGAGCAGTTCTTC. Its protein is CASSFGQAINEQFF.

The chain combines TRBV5-1 with TRBJ1-6; TRBD1 matches at 7 bases. The V and J ends lost 0 bases and 2 bases, in that order; junction bases with no gene match: 2. Per germline, CDR1 SGHRS and CDR2 YFSETQ. This CDR3 spans 16 amino acids. The CDR3 region is CASSLAGTAYNSPLHF. The DNA for the CDR3 is TGCGCCAGCAGCTTGGCCGGGACAGCCTATAATTCACCCCTCCACTTT.

The CDR3 loop reads CASSHSGSSYNEQFF. The CDR3 nucleotides read TGTGCCAGCAGCCATAGCGGGAGCTCCTACAATGAGCAGTTCTTC. This chain links TRBV11-2 with TRBJ2-1; 9 positions agree with TRBD2. Looked up from germline, CDR1 is SGHAT and CDR2 is FQNNGV. The CDR3 contains 15 residues. Trimming removed 5 bases from V and 0 bases from J; junction bases left unmatched: 2.

V gene TRBV24-1 combines with J gene TRBJ2-2; D is perhaps TRBD2 (7 bases). This CDR3 contains 14 residues. V gave up 7 bases and J gave up 4 bases, with 12 bases separating them. Germline loops: CDR1 KGHDR, CDR2 SFDVKD. This CDR3 reads CATSTRGGTGELFF. CDR3 DNA: TGTGCCACCAGCACTAGGGGGGGCACCGGGGAGCTGTTTTTT.

This chain joins TRBV6-2 or TRBV6-3 and TRBJ1-2, with D unclear. The V gene's germline CDR1 is MNHEY and CDR2 SVGEGT. The CDR3 length is 15 residues. V lost 0 bases and J lost 4, with 12 bases in between. CDR3 bases: TGTGCCAGCAGTTACTCTCCCATATCGGGCTATGGCTACACCTTC. Protein: CASSYSPISGYGYTF.

In DNA form, the CDR3 reads TGCAGCGTTGTACAGGGGGCGTGGAATCAGCCCCAGCATTTT. Its protein is CSVVQGAWNQPQHF. The rearrangement joins TRBV29-1 to TRBJ1-5; TRBD1 matches 9 bases. This CDR3 spans 14 amino acids. Germline CDR1 is SQVTM and CDR2 is ANQGSEA. V gave up 4 bases and J gave up 4 bases; unmatched junction bases: 5.